The 8 T cell receptor beta chains in this list originate from one sample, sequenced in a study of T cells in tumors after PD-1 blockade. The table came from immunoSEQ multiplex PCR; TCRdb's copy has only in-frame clones and leaves some out. Of around 12,000 clones listed, roughly two thirds are singletons. The source material was tumor tissue, sampled before anti-PD-1 treatment. These receptors came from a human donor with basal cell carcinoma.

This chain's CDR3 is CASSPGGKGADTQYF. DNA for the CDR3: TGTGCCAGCAGCCCAGGGGGCAAAGGGGCAGATACGCAGTATTTT. The chain has TRBV6-5 and TRBJ2-3; 8 positions agree with TRBD1. There are 15 residues in the CDR3. Per germline, CDR1 MNHEY and CDR2 SVGAGI. J lost 4 bases, V lost 6 bases, and 9 bases had no gene match.

The V call is TRBV6-2 or TRBV6-3, the J call TRBJ1-5; no clear D gene. The CDR3 runs to 17 residues. The V gene's germline CDR1 is MNHEY and CDR2 SVGEGT. V was cut by 4 bases and J by 6 bases, with 22 bases left in between. The chain's CDR3 is CASSSSGSLLVAQPQHF. In DNA form, the CDR3 reads TGTGCCAGCAGTTCCTCCGGCAGCCTCTTAGTGGCTCAGCCCCAGCATTTT.

This chain uses TRBV27 with TRBJ1-5; D possibly corresponds to TRBD1 (5 bases). Trimming stripped 5 bases from V and 1 base from J, with 12 bases between. Germline V gene sequence: CDR1 MNHEY, CDR2 SMNVEV (reference sequence). CDR3 length: 15 residues. DNA for the CDR3: TGTGCCAGCAGTACGGGACGGGGGAGCAATCAGCCCCAGCATTTT. This codes for CASSTGRGSNQPQHF.

CDR3 sequence (DNA): TGTGCCAGCAGTGAATATAGGGACAGCGGGGAGCTGTTTTTT. It is translated as CASSEYRDSGELFF. V gene TRBV25-1 combines with J gene TRBJ2-2, with 7 nucleotides matching TRBD1. The CDR3 is 14 residues long. V was pared by 0 bases and J by 7 bases, with 2 bases of the junction left unmatched. Germline V gene lookup returns CDR1 MGHDK and CDR2 SYGVNS.

The chain links TRBV19 to TRBJ2-5; 9 nucleotides align to TRBD2. V was clipped by 5 bases and J by 9 bases; unmatched bases: 10. Germline V gives CDR1 LNHDA, CDR2 SQIVND (reference sequence). The CDR3 totals 14 residues. CDR3 DNA sequence: TGTGCCAGTAGTCGGACTAGCGAGACAACCCCCCAGTACTTC. Translated, it gives CASSRTSETTPQYF. Looking up the rest from reference TRBV19 and TRBJ2-5 gives the full variable domain: DGGITQSPKYLFRKEGQNVTLSCEQNLNHDAMYWYRQDPGQGLRLIYYSQIVNDFQKGDIAEGYSVSREKKESFPLTVTSAQKNPTAFYLCASSRTSETTPQYFGPGTRLLVL.

The chain is built from TRBV19 and TRBJ1-2; perhaps TRBD1 as D (6 bases). V shed 4 bases and J shed 0 bases, with 9 bases lying between them. Looked up from germline, CDR1 is LNHDA and CDR2 is SQIVND (reference sequence). The CDR3 covers 14 residues. The CDR3 sequence: CASSRQETNYGYTF. CDR3 DNA: TGTGCCAGTAGTAGACAGGAGACTAACTATGGCTACACCTTC.

V gene TRBV19 combines with J gene TRBJ2-5; D is undetermined. The CDR3 spans 14 residues. V was cut by 5 bases and J by 2 bases, with 12 bases left in between. From germline, CDR1 is LNHDA and CDR2 SQIVND (reference sequence). CDR3 bases: TGTGCCAGTAGTCTACATAGGAGTCAAGAGACCCAGTACTTC. Protein sequence: CASSLHRSQETQYF.

This sequence joins TRBV10-1 and TRBJ1-5; D possibly corresponds to TRBD1 (5 bases). Germline V gene data show CDR1 as WNHNN and CDR2 as SYGVQD (reference sequence). The CDR3 is 12 amino acids. Trimming took off 8 bases at V and 6 bases at J, with 11 bases between the two ends. CDR3 DNA: TGCGCCAGCTCCCGGGGGGGTCAGCCCCAGCATTTT. Its translation: CASSRGGQPQHF.